This entry lists 10 T cell receptor beta chains sequenced from one sample in a study of CD8 T cells in ankylosing spondylitis. Findings and limits, study-wide: Blood of patients with ankylosing spondylitis appeared to be characterized by a TCR beta motif of roughly eight highly homologous variants.

TCRdb reprocessed the 5' RACE reads via MiXCR and lists one record per CDR3 protein. The table records under 850,000 distinct CDR3 sequences, under 20% of them present only once. Antigens of these TCRs are unknown. Material for sequencing was blood, either unsorted or a sorted T cell fraction (not recorded which). The receptors shown here come from a male donor with ankylosing spondylitis.

The V and J genes are TRBV19 and TRBJ2-1; D gene uncertain. This CDR3 has 13 residues. V shed 6 bases and J shed 10 bases, with 16 bases lying between them. CDR1 and CDR2 (germline): LNHDA, SQIVND (reference sequence). The CDR3 spells CASSREPGYEQFF. CDR3 DNA sequence: TGTGCCAGTAGCCGAGAACCAGGCTACGAGCAGTTCTTC.

This clonotype showed up just a few times. The V and J genes are TRBV11-2 and TRBJ2-7, with 8 bases lining up with TRBD1. The CDR3 has 16 residues. V trimming: 2 bases; J trimming: 7 bases; junction bases outside the gene matches: 13. Germline loops: CDR1 SGHAT, CDR2 FQNNGV. The CDR3 DNA reads TGTGCCAGCAGCTTACTGGGGGACAGGTGGGTCCTGGAGCAGTACTTC. As protein: CASSLLGDRWVLEQYF.

In its sample, this clonotype was seen a few times. This chain links TRBV4-1 with TRBJ2-3, with TRBD2 matching over 10 bases. Germline loops: CDR1 MGHRA, CDR2 YSYEKL. J was trimmed by 2 bases and V by 0 bases; bases with no gene match: 8. CDR3 length: 18 residues. CDR3 protein: CASSQDGWGLANTDTQYF. In DNA form, the CDR3 reads TGCGCCAGCAGCCAAGATGGATGGGGACTAGCGAACACAGATACGCAGTATTTT.

This clonotype has more than one count but fewer than ten. V and J are TRBV5-1 and TRBJ2-3, with 11 bases that match TRBD1. Germline V gene sequence: CDR1 SGHRS, CDR2 YFSETQ. CDR3 length equals 16 residues. V trimming: 4 bases; J trimming: 4 bases; junction bases outside the gene matches: 8. CDR3 loop: CASSLRTGGASDTQYF. The CDR3 DNA sequence: TGCGCCAGCAGCCTACGGACAGGGGGCGCGTCAGATACGCAGTATTTT.

This clonotype was observed a handful of times. The rearrangement uses TRBV15 and TRBJ1-1, with 7 nucleotides matching TRBD1. CDR3 length equals 16 residues. V shed 2 bases, J shed 0 bases, and the junction held 6 bases outside the gene matches. Germline values: CDR1 LNHNV, CDR2 YYDKDF (reference sequence). The CDR3 loop reads CATSRPRQGLNTEAFF. The CDR3, as DNA: TGTGCCACCAGCAGACCCCGACAGGGTTTGAACACTGAAGCTTTCTTT.

The chain joins TRBV12-3 or TRBV12-4 to TRBJ1-4, with TRBD1 as a possible D gene (5 bases). The CDR3 sequence is 15 residues long. V lost 7 bases and J 7 bases, leaving 19 bases between the germline ends. CDR3 sequence reads: CASNARGLRGEKLFF. The CDR3 DNA reads TGTGCCAGCAACGCCCGCGGCTTGAGGGGTGAAAAACTGTTTTTT.

A few counts support this clonotype. The genes are TRBV5-1 and TRBJ1-2; D remains unclear. V was pared by 0 bases and J by 5 bases, with 14 bases between. Germline-derived CDR1 and CDR2 are SGHRS and YFSETQ. This CDR3 has 15 amino acids. The CDR3 region is CASSLEGSGRYGYTF. The CDR3 DNA reads as TGCGCCAGCAGCTTGGAAGGGTCGGGAAGGTATGGCTACACCTTC.

The chain carries TRBV5-1 and TRBJ2-7; the D call may be TRBD1 or TRBD2 (6 bases each). This CDR3 is built from 14 residues. V was cut by 5 bases and J by 2 bases, with 14 bases left in between. Germline-derived CDR1 and CDR2 are SGHRS and YFSETQ. Here the CDR3 DNA reads TGCGCCAGCAGTATGGCAGGGGAGGCCTACGAGCAGTACTTC. Protein sequence: CASSMAGEAYEQYF.

The chain carries TRBV3-1 and TRBJ2-3, with D possibly TRBD2 on 5 matching bases. The CDR3 extends over 17 amino acids. V lost 5 bases, J lost 0 bases, and 18 bases lay in between. The V gene's germline CDR1 is LGHDT and CDR2 YNNKEL (reference sequence). The CDR3 reads CASSSRGPRPSTDTQYF. The CDR3 DNA is TGTGCCAGCAGCTCCCGAGGGCCTCGCCCTAGCACAGATACGCAGTATTTT.

The gene calls are TRBV12-5 and TRBJ1-6, with 9 nucleotides matching TRBD1. Germline CDR1 LGHNT, CDR2 FRNRAP. Unmatched junction bases numbered 8, after V lost 6 bases and J lost 5 bases. The CDR3 has 16 amino acids. The DNA of the CDR3 is TGTGCTAGTGGCCGGGGACAGGGTAACGATAATTCACCCCTCCACTTT. Translated, it gives CASGRGQGNDNSPLHF. Looking up the rest from reference TRBV12-5 and TRBJ1-6 gives the full variable domain: DARVTQTPRHKVTEMGQEVTMRCQPILGHNTVFWYRQTMMQGLELLAYFRNRAPLDDSGMPKDRFSAEMPDATLATLKIQPSEPRDSAVYFCASGRGQGNDNSPLHFGNGTRLTVT.